This T cell receptor beta chain is drawn from a study of blood T cells in healthy people across ages. Whole-study findings and limits: Naive CD4+ cells and diversity were both higher in long-lived donors than in aged donors.

Concerning this clonotype: Its antigen is as yet unknown.

This CDR3 comprises 14 residues. The V gene's germline CDR1 is SNHLY and CDR2 FYNNEI. Alongside a J-beta primer mix, a sample-barcoded 5' primer served in a second PCR lasting about 6 to 11 cycles. In TCRdb, the 5' RACE reads were re-called with MiXCR into one record per CDR3 protein. Seen here are 1.2 million to 1.5 million distinct CDR3 sequences, around 59% observed once, and the top ten hold approximately 7%. This receptor was identified in a man younger than 35 in good health. Sequenced input: blood. This sequence joins TRBV2 and TRBJ2-5; possibly TRBD2 for D (5 bases). The J call may be mistaken, given a closer DNA end match to TRBJ2-7. The CDR3 nucleotides are TGTGCCAGCAGTGAGGGCGCTAGCCCCTACGAGCAGTACTTC. This encodes CASSEGASPYEQYF.